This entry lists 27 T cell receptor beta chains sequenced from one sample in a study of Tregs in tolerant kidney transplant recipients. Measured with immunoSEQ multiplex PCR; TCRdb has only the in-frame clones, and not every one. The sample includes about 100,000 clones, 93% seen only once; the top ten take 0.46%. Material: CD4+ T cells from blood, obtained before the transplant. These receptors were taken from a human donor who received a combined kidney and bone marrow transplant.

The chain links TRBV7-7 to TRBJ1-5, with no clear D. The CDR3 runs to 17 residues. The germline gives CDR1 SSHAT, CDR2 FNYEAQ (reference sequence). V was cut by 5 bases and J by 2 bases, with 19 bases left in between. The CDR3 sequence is CASSLSFYREGNQPQHF. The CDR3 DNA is TGTGCCAGCAGCCTATCCTTCTATAGGGAGGGCAATCAGCCCCAGCATTTT.

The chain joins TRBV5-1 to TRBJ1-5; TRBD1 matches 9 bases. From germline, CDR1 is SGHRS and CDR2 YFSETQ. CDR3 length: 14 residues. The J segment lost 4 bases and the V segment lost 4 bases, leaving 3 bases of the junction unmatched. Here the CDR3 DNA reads TGCGCCAGCAGCGTCGGACAGGGGAATCAGCCCCAGCATTTT. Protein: CASSVGQGNQPQHF.

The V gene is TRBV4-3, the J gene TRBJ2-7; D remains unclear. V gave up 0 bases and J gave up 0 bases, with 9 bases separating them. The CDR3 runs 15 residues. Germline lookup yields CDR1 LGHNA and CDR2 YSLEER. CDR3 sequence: CASSQDEASSYEQYF. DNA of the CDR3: TGCGCCAGCAGCCAAGATGAGGCTAGCTCCTACGAGCAGTACTTC.

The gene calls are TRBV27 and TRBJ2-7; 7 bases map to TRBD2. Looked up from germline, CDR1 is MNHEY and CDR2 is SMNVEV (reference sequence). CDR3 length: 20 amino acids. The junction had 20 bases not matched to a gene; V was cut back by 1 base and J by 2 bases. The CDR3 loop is CASSLYPGTIEAGSAYEQYF. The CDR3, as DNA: TGTGCCAGCAGTTTATATCCAGGAACGATCGAAGCGGGATCAGCCTACGAGCAGTACTTC.

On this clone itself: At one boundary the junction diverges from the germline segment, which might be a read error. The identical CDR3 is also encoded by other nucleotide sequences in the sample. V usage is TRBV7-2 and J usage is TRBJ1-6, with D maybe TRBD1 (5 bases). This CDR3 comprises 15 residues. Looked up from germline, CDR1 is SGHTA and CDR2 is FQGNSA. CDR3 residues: CASSLAIGVNSPLHF. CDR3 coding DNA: TGTGCCAGCAGCTTAGCAATAGGGGTTAATTCCCCCCTCCACTTT.

The CDR3 loop reads CASSLHGTSGYEQYF. CDR3 in DNA: TGCGCCAGCAGCTTACACGGGACTAGCGGCTACGAGCAGTACTTC. The chain has TRBV5-1 and TRBJ2-7, with 11 bases fitting TRBD2. CDR1 and CDR2 from the germline V gene are SGHRS and YFSETQ. The length of the CDR3 is 15 residues. After removal of 2 bases from V and 3 bases from J, the junction contained 4 bases not matched to a gene.

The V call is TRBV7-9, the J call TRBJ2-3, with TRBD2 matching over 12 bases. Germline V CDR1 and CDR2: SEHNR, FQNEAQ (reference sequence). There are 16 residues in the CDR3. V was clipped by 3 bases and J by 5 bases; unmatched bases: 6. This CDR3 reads CASSFASGGARDTQYF. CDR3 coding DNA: TGTGCCAGCAGCTTCGCTAGCGGGGGGGCCCGAGATACGCAGTATTTT.

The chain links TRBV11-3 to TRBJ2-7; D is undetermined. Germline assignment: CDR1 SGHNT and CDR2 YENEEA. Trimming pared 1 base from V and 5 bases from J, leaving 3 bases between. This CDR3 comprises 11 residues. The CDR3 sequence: CASSLVDEQYF. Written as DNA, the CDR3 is TGTGCCAGCAGCTTAGTCGACGAGCAGTACTTC. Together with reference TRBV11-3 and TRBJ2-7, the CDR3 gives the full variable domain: EAGVVQSPRYKIIEKKQPVAFWCNPISGHNTLYWYLQNLGQGPELLIRYENEEAVDDSQLPKDRFSAERLKGVDSTLKIQPAELGDSAVYLCASSLVDEQYFGPGTRLTVT.

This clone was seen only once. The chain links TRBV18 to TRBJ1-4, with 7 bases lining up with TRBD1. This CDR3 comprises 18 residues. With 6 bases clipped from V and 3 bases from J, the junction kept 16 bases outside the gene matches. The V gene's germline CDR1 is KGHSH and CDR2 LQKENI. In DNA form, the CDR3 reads TGTGCCAGCTCCCCTTTCCTCCAAGGGGGCACGGCTAATGAAAAACTGTTTTTT. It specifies CASSPFLQGGTANEKLFF.

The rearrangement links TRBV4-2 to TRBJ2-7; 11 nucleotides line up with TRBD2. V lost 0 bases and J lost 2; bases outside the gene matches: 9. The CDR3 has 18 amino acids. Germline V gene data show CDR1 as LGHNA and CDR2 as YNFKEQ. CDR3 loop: CASSQDVLAGGPTYEQYF. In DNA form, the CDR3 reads TGTGCCAGCAGCCAAGACGTCCTAGCGGGGGGCCCCACCTACGAGCAGTACTTC.

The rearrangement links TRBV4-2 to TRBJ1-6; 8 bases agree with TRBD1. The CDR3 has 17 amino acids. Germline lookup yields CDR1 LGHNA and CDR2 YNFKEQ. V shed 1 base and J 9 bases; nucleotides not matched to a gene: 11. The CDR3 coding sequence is TGTGCCAGCAGCCAAGTCCCAGGGGGCGGTTTCGCTTCACCCCTCCACTTT. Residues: CASSQVPGGGFASPLHF.

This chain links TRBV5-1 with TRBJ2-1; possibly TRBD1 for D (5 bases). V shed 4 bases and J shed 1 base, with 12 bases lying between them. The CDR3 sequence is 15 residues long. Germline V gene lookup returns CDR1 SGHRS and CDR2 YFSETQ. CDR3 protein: CASSPDTTSYNEQFF. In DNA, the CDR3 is TGCGCCAGCAGCCCGGACACTACTTCCTACAATGAGCAGTTCTTC.

The CDR3 nucleotides are TGTGCCGGAGGGACAGACCTCAATCAGCCCCAGCATTTT. It translates to CAGGTDLNQPQHF. This rearrangement joins TRBV2 to TRBJ1-5; 7 positions agree with TRBD1. The ends lost 11 bases at V and 3 bases at J; junction bases unmatched: 7. The CDR3 is 13 residues long. Germline V gene lookup returns CDR1 SNHLY and CDR2 FYNNEI.

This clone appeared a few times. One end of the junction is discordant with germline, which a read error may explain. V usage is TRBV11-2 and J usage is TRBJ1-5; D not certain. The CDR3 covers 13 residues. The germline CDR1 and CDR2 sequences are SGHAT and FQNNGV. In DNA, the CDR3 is TGTGCCAACAGCCGGGATGGCAATCAGCCCCAGCATTTT. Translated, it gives CANSRDGNQPQHF.

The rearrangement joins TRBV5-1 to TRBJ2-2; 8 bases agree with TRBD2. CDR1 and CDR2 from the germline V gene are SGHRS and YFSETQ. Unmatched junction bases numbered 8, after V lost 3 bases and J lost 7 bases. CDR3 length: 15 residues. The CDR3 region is CASSSGTRLFGELFF. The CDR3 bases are TGCGCCAGCAGCTCCGGGACTAGACTGTTCGGGGAGCTGTTTTTT.

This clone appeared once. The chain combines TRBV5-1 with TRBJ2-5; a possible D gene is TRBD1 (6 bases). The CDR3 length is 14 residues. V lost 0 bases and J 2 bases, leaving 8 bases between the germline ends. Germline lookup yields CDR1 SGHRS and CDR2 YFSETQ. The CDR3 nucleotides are TGCGCCAGCAGCTTGGGGACAGTTCAAGAGACCCAGTACTTC. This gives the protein CASSLGTVQETQYF.

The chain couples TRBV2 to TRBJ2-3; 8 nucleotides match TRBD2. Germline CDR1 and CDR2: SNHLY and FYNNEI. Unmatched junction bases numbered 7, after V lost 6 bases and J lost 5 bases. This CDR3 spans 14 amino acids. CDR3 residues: CASSPLAGGDTQYF. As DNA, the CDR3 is TGTGCCAGCAGCCCACTGGCGGGGGGAGATACGCAGTATTTT.

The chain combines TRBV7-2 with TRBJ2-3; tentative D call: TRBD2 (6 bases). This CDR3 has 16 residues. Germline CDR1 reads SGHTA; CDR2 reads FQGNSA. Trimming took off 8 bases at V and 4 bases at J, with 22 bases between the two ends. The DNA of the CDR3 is TGTGCCAGCTGGGCGGGGCCCCACCAAAGGCCAGATACGCAGTATTTT. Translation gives CASWAGPHQRPDTQYF.

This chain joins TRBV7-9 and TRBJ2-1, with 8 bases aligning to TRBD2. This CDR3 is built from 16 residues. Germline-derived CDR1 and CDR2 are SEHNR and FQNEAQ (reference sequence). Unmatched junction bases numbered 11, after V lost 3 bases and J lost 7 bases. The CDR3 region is CASSFPPGGPRNEQFF. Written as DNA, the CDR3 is TGTGCCAGCAGCTTCCCCCCGGGGGGGCCGAGAAATGAGCAGTTCTTC.

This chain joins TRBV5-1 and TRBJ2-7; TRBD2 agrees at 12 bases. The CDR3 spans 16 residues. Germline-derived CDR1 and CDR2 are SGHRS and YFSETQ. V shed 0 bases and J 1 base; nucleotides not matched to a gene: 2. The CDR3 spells CASSLGTSGISYEQYF. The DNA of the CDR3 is TGCGCCAGCAGCTTGGGGACTAGCGGGATATCCTACGAGCAGTACTTC.

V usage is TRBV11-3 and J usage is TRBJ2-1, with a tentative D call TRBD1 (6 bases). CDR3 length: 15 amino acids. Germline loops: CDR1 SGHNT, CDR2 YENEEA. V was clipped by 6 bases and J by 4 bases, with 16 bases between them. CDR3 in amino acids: CASSRGSRIYNEQFF. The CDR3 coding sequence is TGTGCCAGCAGTAGGGGGTCTAGGATTTACAATGAGCAGTTCTTC.

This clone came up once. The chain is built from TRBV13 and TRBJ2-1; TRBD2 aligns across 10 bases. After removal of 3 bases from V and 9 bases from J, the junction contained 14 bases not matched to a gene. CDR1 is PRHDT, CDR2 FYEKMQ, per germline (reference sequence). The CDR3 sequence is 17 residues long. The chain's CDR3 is CASSLPHQREGLGEQFF. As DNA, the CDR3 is TGTGCCAGCAGCTTGCCCCACCAGCGGGAGGGCCTCGGTGAGCAGTTCTTC.

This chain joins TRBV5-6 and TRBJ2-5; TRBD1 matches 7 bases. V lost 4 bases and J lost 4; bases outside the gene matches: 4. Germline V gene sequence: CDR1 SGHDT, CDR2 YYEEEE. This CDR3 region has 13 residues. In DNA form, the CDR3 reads TGTGCCAGCAGCCGGGGACAGATAGAGACCCAGTACTTC. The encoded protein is CASSRGQIETQYF.

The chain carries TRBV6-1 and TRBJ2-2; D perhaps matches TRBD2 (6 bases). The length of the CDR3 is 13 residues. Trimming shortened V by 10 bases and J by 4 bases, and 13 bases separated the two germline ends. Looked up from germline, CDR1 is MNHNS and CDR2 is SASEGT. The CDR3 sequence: CATAGPSTGELFF. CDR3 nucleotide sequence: TGTGCCACCGCGGGGCCCAGCACCGGGGAGCTGTTTTTT.

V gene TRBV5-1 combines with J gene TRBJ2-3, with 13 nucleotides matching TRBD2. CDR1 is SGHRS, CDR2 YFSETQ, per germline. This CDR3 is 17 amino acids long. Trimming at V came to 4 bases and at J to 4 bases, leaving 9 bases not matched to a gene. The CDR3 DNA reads TGCGCCAGCAGCCTCGGACTAGCGGGGGCCCCCGCAGATACGCAGTATTTT. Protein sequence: CASSLGLAGAPADTQYF. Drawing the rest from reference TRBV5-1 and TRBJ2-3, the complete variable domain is KAGVTQTPRYLIKTRGQQVTLSCSPISGHRSVSWYQQTPGQGLQFLFEYFSETQRNKGNFPGRFSGRQFSNSRSEMNVSTLELGDSALYLCASSLGLAGAPADTQYFGPGTRLTVL.

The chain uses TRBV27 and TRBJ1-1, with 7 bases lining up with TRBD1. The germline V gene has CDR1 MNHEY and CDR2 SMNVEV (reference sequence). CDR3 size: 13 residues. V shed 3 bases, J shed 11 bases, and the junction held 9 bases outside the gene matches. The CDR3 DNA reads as TGTGCCAGCAGTTTCCCCGAAGGGGGCCTGGCTTTCTTT. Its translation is CASSFPEGGLAFF.

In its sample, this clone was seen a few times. CDR3 bases: TGTGCCAGCAGCTCTCAGGGCGGGGGCCAAGAGACCCAGTACTTC. It yields the protein CASSSQGGGQETQYF. This chain uses TRBV7-2 with TRBJ2-5, with TRBD2 matching 7 bases. CDR3 length: 15 amino acids. Germline CDR1 reads SGHTA; CDR2 reads FQGNSA. V trimming: 4 bases; J trimming: 1 base; junction bases outside the gene matches: 6.